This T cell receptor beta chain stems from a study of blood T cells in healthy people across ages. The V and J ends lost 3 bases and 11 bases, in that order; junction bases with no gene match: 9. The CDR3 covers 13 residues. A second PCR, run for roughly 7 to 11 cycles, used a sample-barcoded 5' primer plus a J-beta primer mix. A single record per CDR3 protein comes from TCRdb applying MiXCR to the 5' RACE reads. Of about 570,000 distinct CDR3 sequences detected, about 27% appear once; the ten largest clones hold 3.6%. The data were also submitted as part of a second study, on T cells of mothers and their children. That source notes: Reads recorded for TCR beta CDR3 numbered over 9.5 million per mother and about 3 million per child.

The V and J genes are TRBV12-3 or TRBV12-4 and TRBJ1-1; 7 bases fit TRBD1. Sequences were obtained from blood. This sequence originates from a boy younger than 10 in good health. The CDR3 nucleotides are TGTGCCAGCAGTTTCTCCGGAGAGGGGGCCGCTTTCTTT. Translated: CASSFSGEGAAFF.